This TCR beta chain derives from a study of blood T cells in healthy people across ages. Deletions cut 4 bases from V and 2 bases from J, with 11 bases between. Germline V gene data show CDR1 as MNHEY and CDR2 as SVGEGT. The length of the CDR3 is 14 residues. The second PCR ran about 6 to 11 cycles with a sample-barcoded 5' primer and J-beta primers. TCRdb reprocessed the 5' RACE reads with MiXCR, giving one entry per CDR3 protein. Of some 1.8 million distinct CDR3 sequences listed, around 42% are singletons. The study, taken as a whole, reports: Higher naive T cell percentage went strongly together with higher TCR beta diversity.

To note about this clonotype: Its antigen is as yet unknown.

The sequence derives from a human donor in good health. The sample taken for sequencing was blood. This sequence joins TRBV6-2 or TRBV6-3 and TRBJ1-2; D gene ambiguous. Written as DNA, the CDR3 is TGTGCCAGCAGTTCCCGGTCCAACAACTATGGCTACACCTTC. This translates into CASSSRSNNYGYTF.